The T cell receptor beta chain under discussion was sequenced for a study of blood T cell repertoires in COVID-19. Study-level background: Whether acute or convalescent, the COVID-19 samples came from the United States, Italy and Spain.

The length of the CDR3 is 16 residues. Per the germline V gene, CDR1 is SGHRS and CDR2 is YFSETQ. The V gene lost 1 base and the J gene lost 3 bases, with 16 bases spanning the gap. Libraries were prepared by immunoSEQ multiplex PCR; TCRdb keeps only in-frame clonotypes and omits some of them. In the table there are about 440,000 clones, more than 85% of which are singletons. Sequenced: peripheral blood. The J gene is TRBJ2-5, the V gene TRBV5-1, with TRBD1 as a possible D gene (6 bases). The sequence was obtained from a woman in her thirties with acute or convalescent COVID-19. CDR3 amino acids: CASSLMVTGREETQYF. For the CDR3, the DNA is TGCGCCAGCAGCTTGATGGTTACAGGGCGGGAAGAGACCCAGTACTTC. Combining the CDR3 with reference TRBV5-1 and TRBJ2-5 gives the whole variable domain KAGVTQTPRYLIKTRGQQVTLSCSPISGHRSVSWYQQTPGQGLQFLFEYFSETQRNKGNFPGRFSGRQFSNSRSEMNVSTLELGDSALYLCASSLMVTGREETQYFGPGTRLLVL.